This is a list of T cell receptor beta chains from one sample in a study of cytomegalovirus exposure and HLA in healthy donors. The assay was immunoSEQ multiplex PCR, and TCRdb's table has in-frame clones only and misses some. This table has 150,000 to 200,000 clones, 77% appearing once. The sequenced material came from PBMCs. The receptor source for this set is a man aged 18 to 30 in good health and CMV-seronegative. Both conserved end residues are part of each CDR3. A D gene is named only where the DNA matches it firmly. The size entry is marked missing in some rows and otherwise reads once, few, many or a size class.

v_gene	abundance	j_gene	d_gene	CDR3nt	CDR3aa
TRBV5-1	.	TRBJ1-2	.	TGCGCCAGCAGCTTGGATGCAGGTTCTAACTATGGCTACACCTTC	CASSLDAGSNYGYTF
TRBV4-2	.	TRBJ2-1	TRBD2	TGTGCCAGCAGGACGGGGAGGGACTACAATGAGCAGTTCTTC	CASRTGRDYNEQFF
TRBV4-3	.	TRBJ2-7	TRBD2	TGCGCCAGCAGCCAAGGGACTAGCGTCTCCTACGAGCAGTACTTC	CASSQGTSVSYEQYF
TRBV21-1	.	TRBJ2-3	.	TGTGCCAGCATCGAACCTAGCGGCACAGATACGCAGTATTTT	CASIEPSGTDTQYF
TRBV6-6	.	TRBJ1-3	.	TGTGCCAGCAGTTACTCCCCAGGGGCAGGAAACACCATATATTTT	CASSYSPGAGNTIYF
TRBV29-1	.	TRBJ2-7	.	TGCAGCGTTTCCGGAGAAGGACAGCTCAGATACGAGCAGTACTTC	CSVSGEGQLRYEQYF
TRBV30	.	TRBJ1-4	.	TGTGCCTGGAGTGTAGGCGGCAGCCGATACCCCGGGATGAATAATGAAAAACTGTTTTTT	CAWSVGGSRYPGMNNEKLFF
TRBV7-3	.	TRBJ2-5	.	TGTACCAGCACCTCTGGGGAGGAGACCCAGTACTTC	CTSTSGEETQYF
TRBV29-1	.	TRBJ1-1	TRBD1	TGCAGCGCCCGACAGGGGGACACTGAAGCTTTCTTT	CSARQGDTEAFF
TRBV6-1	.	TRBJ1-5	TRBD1	TGTGCCGTCCAACAGGGGACCCTAGGCAATCAGCCCCAGCATTTT	CAVQQGTLGNQPQHF
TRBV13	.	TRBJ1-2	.	TGTGCCAGCAGCCGAGGGAATAACCACTATGGCTACACCTTC	CASSRGNNHYGYTF
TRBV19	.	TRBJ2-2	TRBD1	TGTGCCGCCAAGGGACAGGGGAACAGCGGGGAGCTGTTTTTT	CAAKGQGNSGELFF
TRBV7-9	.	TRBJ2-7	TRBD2	TGTGCCAGCAGAAAAGATAGCGGGAGACACCTCTTAAAACCCGGCGAGCAGTACTTC	CASRKDSGRHLLKPGEQYF
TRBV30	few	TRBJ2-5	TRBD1	TGTGCCTGGGACAGGGGTGAGACCCAGTACTTC	CAWDRGETQYF
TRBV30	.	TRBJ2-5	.	TGTGCCTGGAGTGCCGGGACTCTGGAGACCCAGTACTTC	CAWSAGTLETQYF
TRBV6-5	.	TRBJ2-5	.	TGTGCCAGCAGTTACGGAGACAGTAAAGAGACCCAGTACTTC	CASSYGDSKETQYF
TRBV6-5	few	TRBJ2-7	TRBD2	TGTGCCAGCAGAAGGAGACTAGCGGGAGCCTACGAGCAGTACTTC	CASRRRLAGAYEQYF
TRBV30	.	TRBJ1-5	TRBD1	TGTGCCTGGAGTGTCCGGACAGGGAGAGGCAATCAGCCCCAGCATTTT	CAWSVRTGRGNQPQHF
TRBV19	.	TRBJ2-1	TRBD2	TGTGCCAGTAGTCCATATCAGCGGGGGTTCTACAATGAGCAGTTCTTC	CASSPYQRGFYNEQFF
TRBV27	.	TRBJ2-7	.	TGTGCCAGCAGCCCGACACCTTACGAGCAGTACTTC	CASSPTPYEQYF
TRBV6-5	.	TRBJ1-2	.	TGTGCCAGCAGCTTCGACAGCTATGGCTACACCTTC	CASSFDSYGYTF
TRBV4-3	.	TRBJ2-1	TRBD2	TGCGCCAGCAGCCTTGGACTAGCGGAGAAGAGCTCCTACAATGAGCAGTTCTTC	CASSLGLAEKSSYNEQFF
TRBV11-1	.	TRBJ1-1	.	TGTGCCAGCAGCTTAAGCGGGGAAAATGCTGAAGCTTTCTTT	CASSLSGENAEAFF
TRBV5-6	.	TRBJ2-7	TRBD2	TGTGCCAGCAGCTCCGGGGGGGCTCAGACCTACGAGCAGTACTTC	CASSSGGAQTYEQYF
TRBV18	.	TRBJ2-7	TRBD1	TGTGCCAGCTCACCAAACAGGGGTAGTTCCTACGAGCAGTACTTC	CASSPNRGSSYEQYF
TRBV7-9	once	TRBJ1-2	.	TGTGCCAGCAGCTTAGAGGGACCGGTCGGGGGGAACTATGGCTACACCTTC	CASSLEGPVGGNYGYTF
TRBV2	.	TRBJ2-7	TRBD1	TGTGCCAGCAGTGCTAACAGGGGATCCATCTACGAGCAGTACTTC	CASSANRGSIYEQYF
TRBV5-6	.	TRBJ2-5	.	TGTGCCAGCAGCCTTCAGGGGATGCCGAGAGGGACCCAGTACTTC	CASSLQGMPRGTQYF
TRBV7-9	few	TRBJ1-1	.	TGTGCCAGCAGCCCCGTTGGGAGGTCGGCGAACACTGAAGCTTTCTTT	CASSPVGRSANTEAFF
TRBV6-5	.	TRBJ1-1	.	TGTGCCGCCGGGGAGGTGAACACTGAAGCTTTCTTT	CAAGEVNTEAFF
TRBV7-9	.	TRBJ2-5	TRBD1	TGTGCCAGCAGCAGAGGGGGCATACAGAGAGAGACCCAGTACTTC	CASSRGGIQRETQYF
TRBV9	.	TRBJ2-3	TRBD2	TGTGCCAGCAGCGTAGATCCAGCGGGGGGGCTCTCAGATACGCAGTATTTT	CASSVDPAGGLSDTQYF
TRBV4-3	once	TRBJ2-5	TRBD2	TGCGCCAGCAGCCAAGAAGGTGGGGCAGCGGGGGGAAAAGAGACCCAGTACTTC	CASSQEGGAAGGKETQYF
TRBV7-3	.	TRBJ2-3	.	TGTGCCAGCAGCTTAAATCCCGGGGTCCGGAGCACAGATACGCAGTATTTT	CASSLNPGVRSTDTQYF
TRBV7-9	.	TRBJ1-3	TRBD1	TGTGCCAGCAGCGGAGACAGGGAGCATGGAAACACCATATATTTT	CASSGDREHGNTIYF
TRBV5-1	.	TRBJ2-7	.	TGCGCCAGCGGGGTGGACAATTACTACGAGCAGTACTTC	CASGVDNYYEQYF
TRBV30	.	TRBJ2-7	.	TGTTTTTTTTTCAAGCAGAAGGCGGCATACGAGCAGTACTTC	CFFFKQKAAYEQYF
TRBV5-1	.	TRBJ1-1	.	TGCGCCAGCAGCTTGGGGCCTGAAGCTTTCTTT	CASSLGPEAFF
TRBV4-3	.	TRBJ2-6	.	TGCGCCAGCAGCCAAGAATTTTTGGGGCGCAGCTCCTCTGGGGCCAACGTCCTGACTTTC	CASSQEFLGRSSSGANVLTF
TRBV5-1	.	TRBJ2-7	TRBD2	TGCGCCAGCAGCTCCCTAGCGGACTACGAGCAGTACTTC	CASSSLADYEQYF
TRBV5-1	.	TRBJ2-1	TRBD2	TGCGCCAGCAGCTTGGCGGGGACTAGCCCCTACAATGAGCAGTTCTTC	CASSLAGTSPYNEQFF
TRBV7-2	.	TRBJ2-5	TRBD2	TGTGCCAGCAGCTTAGTACGGCGGGGGGGCCAAGAGACCCAGTACTTC	CASSLVRRGGQETQYF